This T cell receptor beta chain was sequenced in a study of identical twins. Whole-study findings and limits: Analyses of zero insertions could, in part, be confounded by invariant MAIT and iNKT cells. A lower insertion count was a feature of abundant cord blood beta clonotypes, with no such feature in memory repertoires. Sequences that were out-of-frame, alpha and twin-shared displayed an excess of low generation probability.

Each CDR3 protein is one row after TCRdb ran MiXCR on the 5' RACE reads. The sample includes 200,000 to 250,000 distinct CDR3 sequences, about 14% of them seen just once. This CDR3 comprises 11 residues. V dropped 2 bases and J dropped 6 bases, with 4 bases sitting between them. Points on this clonotype: Its specificity is not known.

The J gene is TRBJ2-5, the V gene TRBV12-3 or TRBV12-4; D is uncertain. Sequenced: memory (CD45RO+) T cells sorted from blood. The sequence was collected from a young woman in good health. The CDR3 reads CASSLTQTQYF. CDR3 DNA sequence: TGTGCCAGCAGTTTAACCCAGACCCAGTACTTC.